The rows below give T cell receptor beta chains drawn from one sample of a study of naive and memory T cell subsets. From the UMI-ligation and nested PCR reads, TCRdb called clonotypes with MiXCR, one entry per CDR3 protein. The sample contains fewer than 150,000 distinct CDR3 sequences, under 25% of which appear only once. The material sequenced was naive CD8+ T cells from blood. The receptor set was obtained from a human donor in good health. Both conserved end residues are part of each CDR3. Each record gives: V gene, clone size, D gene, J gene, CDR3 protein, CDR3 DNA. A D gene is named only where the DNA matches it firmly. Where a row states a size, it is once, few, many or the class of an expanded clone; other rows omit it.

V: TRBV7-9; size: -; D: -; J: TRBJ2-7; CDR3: CASSHPMSPYEQYF; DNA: TGTGCCAGCAGCCACCCAATGAGCCCCTACGAGCAGTACTTC
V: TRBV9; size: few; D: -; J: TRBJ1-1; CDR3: CASSVVDDTEAFF; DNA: TGTGCCAGCAGCGTAGTTGATGACACTGAAGCTTTCTTT
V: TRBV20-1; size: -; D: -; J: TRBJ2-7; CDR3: CSARDRGMSYEQYF; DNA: TGCAGTGCTAGAGATCGGGGGATGAGCTACGAGCAGTACTTC
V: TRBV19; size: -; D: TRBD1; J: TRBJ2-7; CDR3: CASSGDSQEQYF; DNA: TGTGCCAGTAGTGGGGACAGCCAGGAGCAGTACTTC
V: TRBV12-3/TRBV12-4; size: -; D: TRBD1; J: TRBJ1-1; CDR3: CASSLDGQGYTEAFF; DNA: TGTGCCAGCAGTTTAGATGGACAGGGTTACACTGAAGCTTTCTTT
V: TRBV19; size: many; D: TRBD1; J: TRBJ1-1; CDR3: CASSLGQMNTEAFF; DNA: TGTGCCAGTAGCCTGGGACAGATGAACACTGAAGCTTTCTTT
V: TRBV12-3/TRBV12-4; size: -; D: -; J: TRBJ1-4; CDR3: CASSRTSGHLATNEKLFF; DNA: TGTGCCAGCAGCAGAACATCCGGACACCTTGCAACTAATGAAAAACTGTTTTTT
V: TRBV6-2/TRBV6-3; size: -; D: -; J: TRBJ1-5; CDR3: CASSFLSGDQPQHF; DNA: TGTGCCAGCAGTTTCTTATCAGGGGACCAGCCCCAGCATTTT
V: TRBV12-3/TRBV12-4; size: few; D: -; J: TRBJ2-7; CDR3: CASSSEDSSFEDEQYF; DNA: TGTGCCAGCAGTTCCGAGGACAGCTCTTTTGAAGACGAGCAGTACTTC
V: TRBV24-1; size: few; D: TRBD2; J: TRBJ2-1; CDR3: CATSDLPAGGGEQFF; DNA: TGTGCCACCAGTGATTTGCCAGCGGGAGGGGGTGAGCAGTTCTTC
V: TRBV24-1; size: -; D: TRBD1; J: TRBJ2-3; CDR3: CATSDPRQGVTDTQYF; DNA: TGTGCCACCAGTGATCCCCGACAGGGGGTCACAGATACGCAGTATTTT
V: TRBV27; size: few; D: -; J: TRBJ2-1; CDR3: CASSGESGNEQFF; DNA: TGTGCCAGCTCAGGCGAGTCGGGGAATGAGCAGTTCTTC
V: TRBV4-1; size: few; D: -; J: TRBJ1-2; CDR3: CASRHFLMGGDYGYTF; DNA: TGCGCCAGCCGACACTTTCTTATGGGGGGCGACTATGGCTACACCTTC
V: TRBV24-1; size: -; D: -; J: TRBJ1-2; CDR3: CATSLQGSGYTF; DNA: TGTGCCACCAGTCTTCAGGGGTCTGGCTACACCTTC
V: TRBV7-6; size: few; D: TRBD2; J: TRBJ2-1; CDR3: CASSATRTSGLARDEQFF; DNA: TGTGCCAGCAGCGCAACCCGGACTAGCGGATTGGCAAGGGATGAGCAGTTCTTC
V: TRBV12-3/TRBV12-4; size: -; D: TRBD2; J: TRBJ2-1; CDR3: CASSSPGLAASQFF; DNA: TGTGCCAGCAGTTCTCCTGGACTAGCGGCCTCTCAGTTCTTC
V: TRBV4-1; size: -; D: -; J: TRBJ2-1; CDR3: CASSQVGEYNEQFF; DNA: TGCGCCAGCAGCCAAGTGGGGGAGTACAATGAGCAGTTCTTC